The clone carrying this T cell receptor (beta chain) was detected only a few times. This entry is derived from a study of post-analysis software for immune sequencing data. The TCR beta cDNA libraries carried unique molecular identifiers. Out of roughly 0.85 to 10 million T cells, about 460,000 cDNA molecules were generated. MiXCR, run by TCRdb on the PCR reads, gives a single entry per CDR3 protein. The sample consists of a few hundred thousand distinct CDR3 sequences, around a third of them appearing once. The sequenced sample was blood. This sequence was found in a girl under 18 with multiple sclerosis.

This chain's CDR3 is CASSSKASREGNEQFF. For the CDR3, the DNA is TGTGCCAGCAGTTCGAAGGCCAGCCGTGAGGGGAATGAGCAGTTCTTC. The J gene is TRBJ2-1, the V gene TRBV6-6, with D perhaps assigned TRBD1 or TRBD2 (5 bases each). Trimming cost V 4 bases and J 7 bases, with 20 bases left between them. CDR1 is MNHNY, CDR2 SVGAGI, per germline (reference sequence). This CDR3 comprises 16 residues.